Below, 10 T cell receptor beta chains from the same sample are listed, as sequenced in a study of T cell repertoires in cytomegalovirus infection. The antigens for these receptors are not known. A single record per CDR3 protein comes from TCRdb applying MiXCR to the reads. The sample includes about 310,000 distinct CDR3 sequences, 20% to 25% of them seen just once. The sequences come from cultured PBMCs, collected from culture after CMV antigen stimulation. The receptors were gathered from a human donor in good health (CMV status not recorded). Some clones in this sample may be carry-over from other donors' samples.

This clonotype came up a few times. The gene calls are TRBV5-1 and TRBJ2-1, with D perhaps matching TRBD2 (6 bases). The V gene lost 4 bases and the J gene lost 4 bases, with 12 bases spanning the gap. Germline-derived CDR1 and CDR2 are SGHRS and YFSETQ. CDR3 length equals 14 residues. CDR3 protein: CASSGERAYNEQFF. The DNA of the CDR3 is TGCGCCAGCAGCGGCGAGCGGGCATACAATGAGCAGTTCTTC.

This clonotype came up many times. The CDR3 here is CASSLSASGSNEQFF. DNA of the CDR3: TGTGCCAGCAGCTTATCCGCTAGCGGGAGCAATGAGCAGTTCTTC. This chain links TRBV7-6 with TRBJ2-1; 10 bases are shared with TRBD2. The CDR3 is 15 residues long. Germline CDR1 and CDR2: SGHVS and FNYEAQ. The V gene end was trimmed by 2 bases and the J gene end by 6 bases; junction bases not matched to a gene: 4.

This clonotype showed up many times. The rearrangement links TRBV4-3 to TRBJ1-6; D perhaps matches TRBD1 (5 bases). The V end lost 0 bases, the J end lost 6 bases, and 18 bases lay between the germline ends. Germline values: CDR1 LGHNA, CDR2 YSLEER. The CDR3 length is 18 residues. The CDR3 sequence: CASSQDLPGRLVNSPLHF. The DNA for the CDR3 is TGCGCCAGCAGCCAAGATCTTCCAGGGCGTCTTGTTAATTCACCCCTCCACTTT.

V usage is TRBV20-1 and J usage is TRBJ2-1; 14 bases match TRBD2. The CDR3 contains 15 residues. Germline-derived CDR1 and CDR2 are DFQATT and SNEGSKA (reference sequence). V shed 5 bases, J shed 8 bases, and the junction held 8 bases outside the gene matches. The chain's CDR3 is CSAPRTSGRYDEQFF. Here the CDR3 DNA reads TGCAGTGCTCCACGGACTAGCGGGAGGTACGATGAGCAGTTCTTC.

The gene calls are TRBV28 and TRBJ2-2, with D unclear. V was shortened by 3 bases and J by 7 bases, with 9 bases between the two germline ends. Germline values: CDR1 MDHEN, CDR2 SYDVKM. The CDR3 sequence is 13 residues long. The CDR3 coding sequence is TGTGCCAGCAGTTTCTTAACCTACGGGGAGCTGTTTTTT. Protein: CASSFLTYGELFF.

The rearrangement links TRBV7-2 to TRBJ2-7, with D possibly TRBD2 on 6 matching bases. Trimming left V 6 bases short and J 1 base short, with 22 bases between. This CDR3 is 17 amino acids long. Germline values: CDR1 SGHTA, CDR2 FQGNSA. Here the CDR3 reads CASSPEGVGGFSYEQYV. As DNA, the CDR3 is TGTGCCAGCAGTCCGGAGGGAGTTGGGGGGTTTTCCTACGAGCAGTACGTC.

This clonotype turned up a few times. The chain combines TRBV7-2 with TRBJ2-5, with 9 nucleotides matching TRBD2. Germline V gene data show CDR1 as SGHTA and CDR2 as FQGNSA. V trimming: 4 bases; J trimming: 2 bases; junction bases outside the gene matches: 5. CDR3 size: 15 residues. The CDR3, as DNA: TGTGCCAGCAGCTCGACTAGCGGAATACAAGAGACCCAGTACTTC. Translated, it gives CASSSTSGIQETQYF.

The chain links TRBV29-1 to TRBJ2-5; the match to TRBD2 covers 8 bases. V shed 8 bases and J 5 bases; nucleotides not matched to a gene: 4. CDR3 size: 11 residues. Germline CDR1 SQVTM, CDR2 ANQGSEA. CDR3 sequence (DNA): TGCAGCTCGGGAGGGGCTGAGACCCAGTACTTC. This translates into CSSGGAETQYF.

This clonotype has just one count. The rearrangement links TRBV15 to TRBJ2-3, with TRBD2 as a possible D gene (5 bases). CDR1 LNHNV and CDR2 YYDKDF come from the germline V gene (reference sequence). This CDR3 region has 16 residues. The ends were cut back, 3 bases at V and 6 bases at J, with 19 bases in the middle. This chain's CDR3 is CATSSLEALREDTQYF. CDR3 DNA sequence: TGTGCCACCAGCAGCCTCGAAGCGTTGAGGGAGGATACGCAGTATTTT.

The gene calls are TRBV7-6 and TRBJ2-7; 7 bases map to TRBD1. The CDR3 loop spans 14 amino acids. V was clipped by 5 bases and J by 6 bases; unmatched bases: 10. CDR1 is SGHVS and CDR2 is FNYEAQ in the germline V gene. CDR3: CASSRNDRAGEQYV. CDR3 in DNA: TGTGCCAGCAGCCGCAACGACAGGGCTGGCGAGCAGTACGTC.